This T cell receptor (beta chain) was sequenced for a study of regulatory T cells in long-lasting Graves disease. Both iRepertoire HTBI primers and Arm-PCR of CDR3 regions were used to build the TCR beta libraries. Each CDR3 protein is one row after TCRdb ran MiXCR on the multiplex PCR reads. Among 530,000 or so distinct CDR3 sequences listed, approximately 12% were seen once. This sample's time point: newly diagnosed GD, antithyroid drugs for less than 3 months. RNA from PBMCs was the source of the TCR library. This clonotype has more than one count but fewer than ten. The same data also went into a second study, on T cells in Graves' hyperthyroidism and ophthalmopathy.

Source: peripheral blood mononuclear cells (PBMCs), taken at new diagnosis, from a patient treated with antithyroid drugs. The receptor was derived from a man aged 25 to 40 with Graves disease.

The CDR3 sequence is CASSPVAPNTIADRGRQETQYF. CDR3 bases: TGTGCCAGCAGCCCTGTAGCCCCCAATACTATAGCGGACAGGGGGCGTCAAGAGACCCAGTACTTC. The V call is TRBV27, the J call TRBJ2-5, with 11 positions matching TRBD1. V gave up 6 bases and J gave up 2 bases; unmatched junction bases: 26. The CDR3 is made up of 22 amino acids. Germline V gene lookup returns CDR1 MNHEY and CDR2 SMNVEV (reference sequence).